This T cell receptor (beta chain) was identified during a study of T cell changes during pregnancy in multiple sclerosis. This clone was picked up a small number of times. Measured with immunoSEQ multiplex PCR; TCRdb has only the in-frame clones, and not every one. The sample lists fewer than 40,000 clones; about nine tenths were seen once. The CDR3 length is 13 residues. V shed 11 bases and J shed 8 bases, with 16 bases lying between them. Looked up from germline, CDR1 is ENHRY and CDR2 is SYGVKD. The chain joins TRBV10-3 to TRBJ1-6; possible D gene TRBD1, 5 bases. This clonotype was sampled from a female donor in good health, enrolled as a control in a pregnancy study. Sequenced here: CD4+ T cells from peripheral blood mononuclear cells, sampled in the first trimester of pregnancy. DNA for the CDR3: TGTGCCTCCCGGGGCAGGGAGGATTCACCCCTCCACTTT. It is translated as CASRGREDSPLHF.